This T cell receptor (beta chain) was obtained from a study of blood T cell repertoires in COVID-19. For the study at large: The United States, Italy and Spain supplied acute and convalescent COVID-19 samples. Sources were T cells, B-cell-depleted T cells, or PBMCs; the material itself was cDNA or gDNA.

Sequenced by immunoSEQ multiplex PCR; TCRdb stores in-frame clones only, minus some. The sample carries 250,000 to 300,000 clones, 85% to 90% recorded once. V lost 11 bases to trimming and J lost 7 bases, with 14 bases between them. In germline, CDR1 is MNHEY, CDR2 SVGAGI. CDR3 size: 11 residues. The sample consisted of peripheral blood. The receptor's source is a woman aged 55-70 years with COVID-19, enrolled during active disease. V gene TRBV6-5 combines with J gene TRBJ1-1; perhaps TRBD1 as D (6 bases). The CDR3 here is CAAGGAGEAFF. CDR3 nucleotides: TGTGCCGCTGGGGGGGCAGGTGAAGCTTTCTTT.